One sample yielded the 11 T cell receptor beta chains listed below, sequenced in a study of blood T cells in healthy people across ages. A J-beta primer mix and a sample-barcoded 5' primer were used in a second PCR of about 7 to 12 cycles. TCRdb analysed the 5' RACE reads with MiXCR anew, one entry per CDR3 protein. The table lists about 810,000 distinct CDR3 sequences, approximately 35% of them singletons. Sequences were obtained from blood. The source is a man between 18 and 29 years old in good health.

Regarding this clonotype: With a much larger clone just one base away, this may be a read error. The V and J genes are TRBV2 and TRBJ2-1; 7 bases are a match to TRBD1. The DNA end favors TRBJ2-7, so the J call may be wrong. Germline lookup yields CDR1 SNHLY and CDR2 FYNNEI. This CDR3 is 15 amino acids long. The CDR3 loop reads CASSARDSSYNEQYF. The CDR3 DNA sequence: TGTGCCAGCAGTGCCCGGGACAGCTCCTACAATGAGCAGTACTTC.

The chain carries TRBV21-1 and TRBJ1-5; the table's D call of TRBD1 was not tested on the DNA. TRBV21-1 counts as a pseudogene. CDR3 size: 13 residues. This CDR3 reads CASSDRGLRPQHF. As DNA, the CDR3 is TGTGCCAGCAGCGACAGGGGGCTTCGGCCCCAGCATTTT.

This chain uses TRBV20-1 with TRBJ2-1; TRBD2 agrees at 9 bases. V gave up 3 bases and J gave up 7 bases; unmatched junction bases: 13. Germline CDR1 is DFQATT and CDR2 is SNEGSKA (reference sequence). This CDR3 spans 16 amino acids. CDR3 nucleotides: TGCAGTGCTAGGATCTTTAGCGGGGGACTCTTGAATGAGCAGTTCTTC. Translating it yields CSARIFSGGLLNEQFF.

This clonotype has just a few counts. V gene TRBV27 combines with J gene TRBJ1-2, with 8 bases aligning to TRBD1. V dropped 4 bases and J dropped 8; count of bases not matched to a gene: 3. This CDR3 has 12 residues. The V gene's germline CDR1 is MNHEY and CDR2 SMNVEV (reference sequence). Here the CDR3 reads CASSSRGLGYTF. CDR3 sequence (DNA): TGTGCCAGCAGTTCCAGGGGGCTCGGCTACACCTTC.

This clonotype was counted a few times. This chain connects TRBV20-1 to TRBJ2-7; 7 bases fit TRBD2. The CDR3 runs to 14 residues. In germline, CDR1 is DFQATT, CDR2 SNEGSKA (reference sequence). V shed 3 bases and J 0 bases; nucleotides not matched to a gene: 5. CDR3 sequence: CSARDGTTSYEQYF. The CDR3 nucleotides read TGCAGTGCTAGGGACGGGACTACCTCCTACGAGCAGTACTTC.

This clonotype was counted ten times or more. The J gene is TRBJ1-1, the V gene TRBV9; 9 bases are shared with TRBD1. The germline V gene has CDR1 SGDLS and CDR2 YYNGEE. With 4 bases clipped from V and 7 bases from J, the junction kept 5 bases outside the gene matches. This CDR3 has 13 amino acids. This CDR3 is CASSLRGQGEAFF. In nucleotides, the CDR3 is TGTGCCAGCAGCCTCCGGGGACAGGGTGAAGCTTTCTTT.

The CDR3 region is CASNPDRGDEQYF. In nucleotides, the CDR3 is TGTGCCAGCAACCCGGACAGGGGCGATGAGCAGTACTTC. The rearrangement links TRBV5-6 to TRBJ2-7, with TRBD1 matching 9 bases. Germline CDR1 is SGHDT and CDR2 is YYEEEE. Trimming cost V 6 bases and J 7 bases; bases outside gene matches: 8. The CDR3 runs to 13 residues.

This clonotype was counted once. Since a much larger clone is just one base distant, this may be a read error. CDR3 loop: CASSLAGLYNELYF. The CDR3 DNA follows: TGTGCCAGCAGCTTAGCGGGGCTATACAATGAGCTGTACTTC. This sequence joins TRBV7-2 and TRBJ2-1; D is perhaps TRBD1 (5 bases). Per the germline V gene, CDR1 is SGHTA and CDR2 is FQGNSA. The CDR3 sequence is 14 residues long.

This clonotype was observed a few times. This chain joins TRBV10-3 and TRBJ2-7; D remains ambiguous. V lost 4 bases and J 5 bases, leaving 12 bases between the germline ends. The CDR3 is 13 amino acids. Germline CDR1 reads ENHRY; CDR2 reads SYGVKD. CDR3 DNA sequence: TGTGCCATCAGTGTTTTAGGTGTGAACGAGCAGTACTTC. Encoded protein: CAISVLGVNEQYF.

This clonotype was picked up a small number of times. This sequence joins TRBV10-3 and TRBJ1-1; possible D gene TRBD1, 6 bases. Trimming took off 10 bases at V and 6 bases at J, with 18 bases between the two ends. Germline V gene data show CDR1 as ENHRY and CDR2 as SYGVKD. The CDR3 consists of 13 residues. CDR3 loop: CATHPGGAPEAFF. The DNA of the CDR3 is TGTGCCACCCACCCCGGGGGGGCCCCTGAAGCTTTCTTT.

The chain uses TRBV10-3 and TRBJ2-2; D ambiguous. The CDR3 runs 13 residues. Deletions cut 10 bases from V and 3 bases from J, with 12 bases between. Germline V gene sequence: CDR1 ENHRY, CDR2 SYGVKD. CDR3 region: CATGPPYTGELFF. CDR3 nucleotides: TGTGCCACCGGGCCGCCGTACACCGGGGAGCTGTTTTTT.